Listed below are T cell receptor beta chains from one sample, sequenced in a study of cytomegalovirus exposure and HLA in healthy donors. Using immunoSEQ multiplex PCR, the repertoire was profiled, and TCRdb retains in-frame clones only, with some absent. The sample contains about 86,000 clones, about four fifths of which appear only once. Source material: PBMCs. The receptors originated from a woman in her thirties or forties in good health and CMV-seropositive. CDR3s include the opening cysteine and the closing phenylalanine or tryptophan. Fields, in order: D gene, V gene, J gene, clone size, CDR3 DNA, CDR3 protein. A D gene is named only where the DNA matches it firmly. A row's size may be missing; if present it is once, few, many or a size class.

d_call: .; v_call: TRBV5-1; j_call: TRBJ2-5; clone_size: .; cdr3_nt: TGCGCCAGCAGCTTGGGAAGCCGGGCCCCGGGGAGATCAGGTGGAGAGACCCAGTACTTC; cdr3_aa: CASSLGSRAPGRSGGETQYF
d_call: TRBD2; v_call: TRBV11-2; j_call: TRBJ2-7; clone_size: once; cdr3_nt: TGTGCCAGCAGCCGGTTTCGGACTAGCGATTTCTACGAGCAGTACTTC; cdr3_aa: CASSRFRTSDFYEQYF
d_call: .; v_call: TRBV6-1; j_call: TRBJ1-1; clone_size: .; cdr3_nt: TGTGCCAGCAGTGACTTTGCGGGGAACACTGAAGCTTTCTTT; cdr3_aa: CASSDFAGNTEAFF
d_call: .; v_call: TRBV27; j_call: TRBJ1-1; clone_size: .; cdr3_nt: TGTGCCAGCAGTTTAAATTTGGGGGCTGACACTGAAGCTTTCTTT; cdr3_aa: CASSLNLGADTEAFF
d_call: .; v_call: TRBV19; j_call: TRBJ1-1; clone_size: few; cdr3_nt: TGTGCCAGTAGTATCAGGGGAGAAGCTTTCTTT; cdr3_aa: CASSIRGEAFF
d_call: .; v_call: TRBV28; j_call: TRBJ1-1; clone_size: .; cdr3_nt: TGTGCCAGCAGTTTTCGGCGGACTGAAGCTTTCTTT; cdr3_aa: CASSFRRTEAFF
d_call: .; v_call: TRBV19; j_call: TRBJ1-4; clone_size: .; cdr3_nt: TGTGCCAGTAGTCCCGACGGGTTCGGAGAAAAACTGTTTTTT; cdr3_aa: CASSPDGFGEKLFF
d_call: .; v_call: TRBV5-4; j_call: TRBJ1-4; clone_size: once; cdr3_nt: TGTGCCAGCAGCTTTGGGGGGACCATCGCTAATGAAAAACTGTTTTTT; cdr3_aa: CASSFGGTIANEKLFF
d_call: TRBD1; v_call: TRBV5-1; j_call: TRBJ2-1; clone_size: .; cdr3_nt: TGCGCCAGCAGCCAGGGACAGGGGGATAACAATGAGCAGTTCTTC; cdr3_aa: CASSQGQGDNNEQFF
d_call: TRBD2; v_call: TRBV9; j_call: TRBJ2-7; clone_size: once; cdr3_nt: TGTGCCAGCAGCGTAGACGGGAGGGCGTACGAGCAGTACTTC; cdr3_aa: CASSVDGRAYEQYF
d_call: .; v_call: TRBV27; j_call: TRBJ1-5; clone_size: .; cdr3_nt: TGTGCCAGCAGTTCCTACAGCAATCAGCCCCAGCATTTT; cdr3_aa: CASSSYSNQPQHF
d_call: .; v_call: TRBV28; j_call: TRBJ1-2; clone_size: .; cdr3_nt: TGTGCCAGCAGTACTGACATCTCCCGCCCCTATGGCTACACCTTC; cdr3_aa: CASSTDISRPYGYTF
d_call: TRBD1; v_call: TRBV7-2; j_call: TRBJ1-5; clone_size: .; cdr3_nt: TGTGCCAGCAGCCGACAGGGCCTCAATCAGCCCCAGCATTTT; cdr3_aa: CASSRQGLNQPQHF
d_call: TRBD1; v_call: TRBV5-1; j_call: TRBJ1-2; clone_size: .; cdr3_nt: TGCGCCAGCAGCTTGGCCAAAACAGGGGGCAGGGACAGCTATGGCTACACCTTC; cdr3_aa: CASSLAKTGGRDSYGYTF
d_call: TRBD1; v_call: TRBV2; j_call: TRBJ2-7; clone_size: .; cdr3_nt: TGTGCCGACAACAGGGGTGGAAACAGAAGGGGTGGTCGGTACGAGCAGTACTTC; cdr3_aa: CADNRGGNRRGGRYEQYF
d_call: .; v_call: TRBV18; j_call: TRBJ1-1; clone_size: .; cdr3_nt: TGTGCCAGCTCTCCGACCGAACGGGGTGAAGCTTTCTTT; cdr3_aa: CASSPTERGEAFF
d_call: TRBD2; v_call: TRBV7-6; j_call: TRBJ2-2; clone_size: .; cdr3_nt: TGTGCCAGCAGCCTACTAGCGGGGGAGACCGGGGAGCTGTTTTTT; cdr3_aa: CASSLLAGETGELFF
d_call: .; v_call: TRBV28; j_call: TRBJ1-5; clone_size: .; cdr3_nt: TGTGCCAGCAGCCCCTCGTTACAGCCCCAGCATTTT; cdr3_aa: CASSPSLQPQHF
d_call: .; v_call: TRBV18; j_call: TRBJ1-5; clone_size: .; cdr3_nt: TGTGCCAGCTCACAACAGATCTATCAGCCCCAGCATTTT; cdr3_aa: CASSQQIYQPQHF
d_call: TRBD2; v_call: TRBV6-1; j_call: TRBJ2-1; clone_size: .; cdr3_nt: TGTGCCAGCAGTGAATCCAGCGGGGCGTACAATGAGCAGTTCTTC; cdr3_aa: CASSESSGAYNEQFF
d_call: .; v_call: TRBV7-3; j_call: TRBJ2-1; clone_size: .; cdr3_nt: TGTGCCAGCAGCCCACAGGGACTACTTAATGAGCAGTTCTTC; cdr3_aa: CASSPQGLLNEQFF
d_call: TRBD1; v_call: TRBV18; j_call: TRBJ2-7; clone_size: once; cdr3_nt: TGTGCCAGCTCCATTAAGACAGGGGTTGACGAGCAGTACTTC; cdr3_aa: CASSIKTGVDEQYF
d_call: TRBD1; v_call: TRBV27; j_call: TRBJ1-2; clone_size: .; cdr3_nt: TGTGCCAGCAGTCCCTGGGACAGTTCCTATGGCTACACCTTC; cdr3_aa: CASSPWDSSYGYTF
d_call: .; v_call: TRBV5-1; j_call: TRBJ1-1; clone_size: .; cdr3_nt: TGCGCCAGCAGCTTGGGCGGGCCGAACACTGAAGCTTTCTTT; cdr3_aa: CASSLGGPNTEAFF
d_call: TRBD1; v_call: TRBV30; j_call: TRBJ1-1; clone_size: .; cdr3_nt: TGTGCCTGGAGTAAACAGGGGGCTTGGAACACTGAAGCTTTCTTT; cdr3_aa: CAWSKQGAWNTEAFF
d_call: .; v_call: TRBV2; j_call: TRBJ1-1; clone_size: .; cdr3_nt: TGTGCCAGCCTTCCTCAGGGGACGCTCACTGAAGCTTTCTTT; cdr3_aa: CASLPQGTLTEAFF
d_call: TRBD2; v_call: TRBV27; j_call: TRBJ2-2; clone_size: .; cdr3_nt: TGTGCCAGCAGTTTAGGGTCGGGACTAGCGGGGTACACCGGGGAGCTGTTTTTT; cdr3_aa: CASSLGSGLAGYTGELFF
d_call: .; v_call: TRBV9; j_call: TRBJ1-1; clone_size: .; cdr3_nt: TGTGCCAGCAGCGTAAGCGTAGTTCTGAACACTGAAGCTTTCTTT; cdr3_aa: CASSVSVVLNTEAFF
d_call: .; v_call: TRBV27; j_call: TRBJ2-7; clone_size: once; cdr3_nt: TGTGCCAGCAGTTTAGACGGACTCGCCACCTACGAGCAGTACTTC; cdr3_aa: CASSLDGLATYEQYF
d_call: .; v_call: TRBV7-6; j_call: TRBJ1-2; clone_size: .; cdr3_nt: TGTGCCAGCAGCTTAGATGAGGGTCTGAGCTATGGCTACACCTTC; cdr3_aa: CASSLDEGLSYGYTF
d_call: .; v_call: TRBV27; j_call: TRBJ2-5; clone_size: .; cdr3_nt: TGTGCCAGCAGTGTGGAGGGTCGGGTTGAGACCCAGTACTTC; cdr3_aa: CASSVEGRVETQYF
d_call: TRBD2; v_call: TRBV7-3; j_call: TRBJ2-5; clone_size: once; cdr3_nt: TGTGCCAGCAGCTTAAACGGCGGGAGGGCAGAGACCCAGTACTTC; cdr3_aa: CASSLNGGRAETQYF
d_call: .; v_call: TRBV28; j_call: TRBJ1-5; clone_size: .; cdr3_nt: TGTGCCAGCAGTTCACTACAGGGCGGGCAGCCCCAGCATTTT; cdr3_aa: CASSSLQGGQPQHF
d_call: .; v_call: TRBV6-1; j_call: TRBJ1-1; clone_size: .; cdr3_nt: TGTGCCAGCAGTGAAGGCAGGGTATTGAGCACTGAAGCTTTCTTT; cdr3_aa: CASSEGRVLSTEAFF
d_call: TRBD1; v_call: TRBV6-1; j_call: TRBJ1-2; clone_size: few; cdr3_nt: TGTGCCAGCAGTACCGGACAGGGTAGCTATGGCTACACCTTC; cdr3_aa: CASSTGQGSYGYTF
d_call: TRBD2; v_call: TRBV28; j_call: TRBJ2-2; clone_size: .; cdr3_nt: TGTGCCAGCAGTCTCACTAGCGGGGGGTCCGGGGAGCTGTTTTTT; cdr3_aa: CASSLTSGGSGELFF
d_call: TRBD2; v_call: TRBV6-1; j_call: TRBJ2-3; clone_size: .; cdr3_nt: TGTGCCAGCAGTGAACTAGCGGGGTCTTGGGATACGCAGTATTTT; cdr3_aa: CASSELAGSWDTQYF
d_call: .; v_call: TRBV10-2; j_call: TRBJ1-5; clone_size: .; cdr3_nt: TGCGCCAGCAGTGAAGGACGGTTAGGGGGCAATCAGCCCCAGCATTTT; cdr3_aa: CASSEGRLGGNQPQHF
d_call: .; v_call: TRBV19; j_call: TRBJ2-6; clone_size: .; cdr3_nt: TGTGCCAGTAGTATTAATGAGGTTGTCCTGACTTTC; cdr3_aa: CASSINEVVLTF
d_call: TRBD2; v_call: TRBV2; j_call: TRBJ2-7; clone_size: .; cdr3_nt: TGTGCCAGCAGTCCCCTAGCGGGGGGCCGATACGAGCAGTACTTC; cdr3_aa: CASSPLAGGRYEQYF
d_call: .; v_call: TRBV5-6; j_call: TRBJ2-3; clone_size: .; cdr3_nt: TGTGCCAGCAGCCCCTACTGGCTAGGAGCAGATACGCAGTATTTT; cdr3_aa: CASSPYWLGADTQYF
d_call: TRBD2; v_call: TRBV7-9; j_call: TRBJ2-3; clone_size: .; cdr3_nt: TGTGCCAGCAGCCTCGGGACTAGCGGGAGTACAGATACGCAGTATTTT; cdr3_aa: CASSLGTSGSTDTQYF
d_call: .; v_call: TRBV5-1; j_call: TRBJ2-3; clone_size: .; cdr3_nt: TGCGCCAGCAGCTTGGTGGGGGGAAGCACAGATACGCAGTATTTT; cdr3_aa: CASSLVGGSTDTQYF
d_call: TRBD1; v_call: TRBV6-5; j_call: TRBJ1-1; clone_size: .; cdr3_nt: TGTGCCAGCAGCGACCAGGGGGCGAACACTGAAGCTTTCTTT; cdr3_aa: CASSDQGANTEAFF
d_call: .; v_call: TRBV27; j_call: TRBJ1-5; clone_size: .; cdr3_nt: TGTGCCAGCTCCGGACAGATCAATCAGCCCCAGCATTTT; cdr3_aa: CASSGQINQPQHF
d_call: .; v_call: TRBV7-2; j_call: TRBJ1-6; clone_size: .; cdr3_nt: TGTGCCAGCACCGTAGTGGACAGTCGGCATTCACCCCTCCACTTT; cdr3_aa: CASTVVDSRHSPLHF
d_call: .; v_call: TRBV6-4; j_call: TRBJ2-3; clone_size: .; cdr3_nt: TGTGCCAGCAGTGACTCGAACAGGGACACAGATACGCAGTATTTT; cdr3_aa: CASSDSNRDTDTQYF
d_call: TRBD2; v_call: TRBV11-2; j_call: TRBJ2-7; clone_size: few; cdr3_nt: TGTGCCAGCAGCTCAACTAGCGGCGGAGGCGAGCAGTACTTC; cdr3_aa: CASSSTSGGGEQYF
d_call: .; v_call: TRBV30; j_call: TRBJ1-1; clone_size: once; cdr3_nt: TGTGCCTGGAGCCTCCCGGGGAATGTAATCACTGAAGCTTTCTTT; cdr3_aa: CAWSLPGNVITEAFF
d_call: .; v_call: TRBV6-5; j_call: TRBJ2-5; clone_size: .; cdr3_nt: TGTGCCAGCAGTTACTCTATAGGGGAAGAGACCCAGTACTTC; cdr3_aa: CASSYSIGEETQYF
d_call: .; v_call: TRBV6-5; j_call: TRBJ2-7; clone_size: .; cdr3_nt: TGTGCCAGCAGGGACAGTTCCTACGAGCAGTACTTC; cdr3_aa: CASRDSSYEQYF
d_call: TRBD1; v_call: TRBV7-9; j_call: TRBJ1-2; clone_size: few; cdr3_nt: TGTGCCAGCAGCCAACAAGCCGGGACAGGGGACTATGGCTACACCTTC; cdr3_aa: CASSQQAGTGDYGYTF